The 27 T cell receptor beta chains listed next were all sequenced from one sample in a study of T cells in Graves' hyperthyroidism and ophthalmopathy. Template material for amplifying TCR beta CDR3 regions consisted of RNA transcripts. First-round RT-PCR with HTBI primers amplified the TCR CDR3 region. One entry per CDR3 protein, called by TCRdb with MiXCR from the multiplex PCR reads. The sample has about 610,000 distinct CDR3 sequences; about 14% are singletons. Sequenced sample: blood. The receptor source for this set is a woman in her 40s with Graves' ophthalmopathy.

This clonotype came up many times. This chain joins TRBV24-1 and TRBJ1-2; TRBD1 matches 7 bases. V trimming: 2 bases; J trimming: 2 bases; junction bases outside the gene matches: 1. The germline V gene encodes CDR1 KGHDR and CDR2 SFDVKD. The CDR3 totals 14 residues. Written as DNA, the CDR3 is TGTGCCACCAGTGATTACAGGGGCAACTATGGCTACACCTTC. Amino acids: CATSDYRGNYGYTF.

In its sample, this clonotype was seen many times. This chain links TRBV25-1 with TRBJ2-5; no clear D gene. V lost 3 bases to trimming and J lost 1 base, with 9 bases between them. Germline V lookup: CDR1 MGHDK, CDR2 SYGVNS. The CDR3 loop spans 14 amino acids. CDR3 in amino acids: CASSEVEFQETQYF. The CDR3 DNA reads TGTGCCAGCAGTGAGGTAGAGTTCCAAGAGACCCAGTACTTC.

The rearrangement links TRBV6-1 to TRBJ1-2; the match to TRBD1 covers 8 bases. The CDR3 has 14 residues. The germline gives CDR1 MNHNS, CDR2 SASEGT. The trim removed 6 bases at V and 3 bases at J, leaving 6 bases unmatched. CDR3 DNA sequence: TGTGCCAGCAGGAGGACAGGGATCGACTATGGCTACACCTTC. This sequence encodes CASRRTGIDYGYTF.

This clonotype was observed at least ten times. The chain carries TRBV7-9 and TRBJ1-2; D is perhaps TRBD1 (5 bases). V lost 1 base and J 4 bases, leaving 10 bases between the germline ends. The CDR3 runs 14 residues. CDR1 is SEHNR, CDR2 FQNEAQ, per germline (reference sequence). CDR3 protein: CASSLGGESYGYTF. The DNA for the CDR3 is TGTGCCAGCAGCTTAGGAGGGGAGAGCTATGGCTACACCTTC.

The chain joins TRBV29-1 to TRBJ2-5; maybe TRBD2 (5 bases). The CDR3 contains 13 residues. Deletions cut 6 bases from V and 1 base from J, with 12 bases between. CDR1 and CDR2 from the germline V gene are SQVTM and ANQGSEA. CDR3 protein: CSVSPGLQETQYF. CDR3 coding DNA: TGCAGCGTGTCCCCCGGACTCCAAGAGACCCAGTACTTC.

The table lists this clonotype with a few counts. At one end the junction does not follow the germline gene, possibly because of a read error. CDR3 loop: CASSQSGETRYF. Here the CDR3 DNA reads TGTGCCAGCAGCCAGTCGGGGGAGACCCGGTACTTC. The chain couples TRBV7-2 to TRBJ2-5; TRBD2 is a possible D gene (6 bases). The CDR3 contains 12 residues. The germline V gene has CDR1 SGHTA and CDR2 FQGNSA.

There are many counts of this clonotype. This chain uses TRBV19 with TRBJ2-7; tentative D call: TRBD2 (6 bases). The CDR3 runs 15 residues. Trimming took 1 base from V and 7 from J, leaving 17 bases between them. Per the germline V gene, CDR1 is LNHDA and CDR2 is SQIVND (reference sequence). The CDR3 loop is CASSIGWTPGDEQYF. Here the CDR3 DNA reads TGTGCCAGTAGTATAGGATGGACACCGGGAGATGAGCAGTACTTC.

The gene calls are TRBV5-4 and TRBJ2-7, with no clear D. This CDR3 comprises 14 residues. The V gene lost 0 bases and the J gene lost 7 bases, with 14 bases spanning the gap. Germline V gene data show CDR1 as SGHNT and CDR2 as YYREEE (reference sequence). CDR3 region: CASSLAFRMGEQYF. The CDR3, as DNA: TGTGCCAGCAGCTTGGCCTTTAGGATGGGAGAGCAGTACTTC.

The chain recombines TRBV6-4 with TRBJ2-2; 8 bases agree with TRBD2. The CDR3 spans 16 residues. Germline loops: CDR1 MRHNA, CDR2 SNTAGT. The V segment lost 2 bases and the J segment 4 bases; nucleotides outside the gene matches: 6. The CDR3 sequence is CASSDPGLVITGELFF. The CDR3 coding sequence is TGTGCCAGCAGTGACCCGGGACTAGTTATCACCGGGGAGCTGTTTTTT.

This clonotype showed up many times. This chain links TRBV28 with TRBJ2-5; the match to TRBD1 covers 9 bases. The junction had 10 bases not matched to a gene; V was cut back by 3 bases and J by 5 bases. The CDR3 runs 16 residues. CDR1 and CDR2 from the germline V gene are MDHEN and SYDVKM. The CDR3 spells CASSFSGTGLGETQYF. The DNA for the CDR3 is TGTGCCAGCAGTTTCTCCGGGACAGGGTTGGGGGAGACCCAGTACTTC.

At least ten counts were recorded for this clonotype. This chain links TRBV28 with TRBJ1-1, with unresolved D. The CDR3 consists of 12 residues. Germline CDR1 reads MDHEN; CDR2 reads SYDVKM. The germline V and J ends were trimmed by 3 bases and 5 bases, with 7 bases remaining between them. The CDR3 region is CASSFGVTEAFF. The DNA for the CDR3 is TGTGCCAGCAGTTTTGGGGTGACTGAAGCTTTCTTT.

This clonotype was seen a handful of times. This rearrangement joins TRBV6-2 or TRBV6-3 to TRBJ1-3, with D perhaps TRBD1 (5 bases). Germline CDR1 is MNHEY and CDR2 is SVGEGT. The ends were cut back, 0 bases at V and 1 base at J, with 16 bases in the middle. This CDR3 is built from 18 residues. CDR3 region: CASSYSRGYGDSGNTIYF. CDR3 sequence (DNA): TGTGCCAGCAGTTACTCGAGGGGTTACGGTGATTCTGGAAACACCATATATTTT.

This clonotype was observed many times. The chain is built from TRBV24-1 and TRBJ2-1, with 8 bases fitting TRBD1. This CDR3 is 17 amino acids long. J gave up 5 bases and V 2 bases, and 10 bases lay outside the gene matches. Germline V lookup: CDR1 KGHDR, CDR2 SFDVKD. The CDR3 coding sequence is TGTGCCACCAGTGATTCAAAAATCGACAGGGGTAACAATGAGCAGTTCTTC. Its translation: CATSDSKIDRGNNEQFF.

This clonotype was detected many times. This chain's CDR3 is CSVSSRTGDAEAFF. CDR3 coding DNA: TGCAGCGTCTCTTCGAGGACAGGGGACGCTGAAGCTTTCTTT. The rearrangement joins TRBV29-1 to TRBJ1-1; TRBD1 matches at 9 bases. With 6 bases clipped from V and 6 bases from J, the junction kept 11 bases outside the gene matches. Germline V gene sequence: CDR1 SQVTM, CDR2 ANQGSEA. The CDR3 sequence is 14 residues long.

The chain links TRBV2 to TRBJ2-5; 7 bases are a match to TRBD1. Trimming at V came to 4 bases and at J to 1 base, leaving 6 bases not matched to a gene. The CDR3 covers 15 residues. Germline values: CDR1 SNHLY, CDR2 FYNNEI. CDR3 amino acids: CASSVRTGAQETQYF. The CDR3 DNA is TGTGCCAGCAGTGTCCGGACAGGAGCCCAAGAGACCCAGTACTTC.

This clonotype has ten or more counts. The chain couples TRBV3-1 to TRBJ1-1; a possible D gene is TRBD1 (5 bases). Trimming removed 6 bases from V and 1 base from J, with 9 bases in between. The CDR3 length is 13 residues. Germline lookup yields CDR1 LGHDT and CDR2 YNNKEL (reference sequence). The DNA of the CDR3 is TGTGCCAGCAGTCATGGGGGGAACACTGAAGCTTTCTTT. Translation gives CASSHGGNTEAFF.

There are many counts of this clonotype. The V call is TRBV9, the J call TRBJ1-6; tentative D call: TRBD1 (5 bases). The V end was cut by 0 bases, the J end by 7 bases, with 8 bases between. From germline, CDR1 is SGDLS and CDR2 YYNGEE. The CDR3 runs 14 residues. In DNA form, the CDR3 reads TGTGCCAGCAGCGTAGCTTACAGGAATTCACCCCTCCACTTT. This translates into CASSVAYRNSPLHF.

The count of this clonotype is one. This sequence joins TRBV7-2 and TRBJ2-5, with 8 bases lining up with TRBD1. The V gene end was trimmed by 5 bases and the J gene end by 4 bases; junction bases not matched to a gene: 9. The CDR3 is 15 amino acids. Germline V lookup: CDR1 SGHTA, CDR2 FQGNSA. CDR3 nucleotides: TGTGCCAGCAGCCCCAACCCAGGGGGCTTAGAGACCCAGTACTTC. Protein product: CASSPNPGGLETQYF. Full variable domain (missing parts from reference TRBV7-2 and TRBJ2-5): GAGVSQSPSNKVTEKGKDVELRCDPISGHTALYWYRQSLGQGLEFLIYFQGNSAPDKSGLPSDRFSAERTGGSVSTLTIQRTQQEDSAVYLCASSPNPGGLETQYFGPGTRLLVL.

A few counts support this clonotype. The chain recombines TRBV20-1 with TRBJ1-1, with 7 bases aligning to TRBD1. The trim removed 5 bases at V and 3 bases at J, leaving 3 bases unmatched. Germline lookup yields CDR1 DFQATT and CDR2 SNEGSKA (reference sequence). The CDR3 runs to 12 residues. CDR3 protein: CSAWTGYTEAFF. For the CDR3, the DNA is TGCAGTGCTTGGACAGGATACACTGAAGCTTTCTTT.

A few counts support this clonotype. The chain recombines TRBV6-1 with TRBJ1-1, with D uncertain. Germline loops: CDR1 MNHNS, CDR2 SASEGT. Between the trimmed V and J ends, which lost 8 bases and 2 bases, there was a span of 15 bases. The CDR3 has 14 residues. The DNA of the CDR3 is TGTGCCAGCTATGGATCACAACTAAACACTGAAGCTTTCTTT. Translation gives CASYGSQLNTEAFF.

This clonotype was counted between two and nine times. This sequence joins TRBV25-1 and TRBJ1-2, with D perhaps TRBD1 (6 bases). The germline gives CDR1 MGHDK, CDR2 SYGVNS. V was shortened by 8 bases and J by 7 bases, with 14 bases between the two germline ends. This CDR3 has 12 amino acids. CDR3 bases: TGTGCCAGCCGGGACACCTGGCGTGGCTACACCTTC. The encoded protein is CASRDTWRGYTF.

The CDR3 DNA reads TGTGCCAGTAGTGTCTCGAGCGGGGGACATGGGCAGTACTTC. It translates to CASSVSSGGHGQYF. V is TRBV19 and J is TRBJ2-7; 8 positions match TRBD2. The V gene end was trimmed by 5 bases and the J gene end by 9 bases; junction bases not matched to a gene: 12. The CDR3 sequence is 14 residues long. CDR1 is LNHDA, CDR2 SQIVND, per germline (reference sequence).

V usage is TRBV9 and J usage is TRBJ2-7; 7 nucleotides line up with TRBD1. Germline V gene data show CDR1 as SGDLS and CDR2 as YYNGEE. Unmatched junction bases numbered 12, after V lost 4 bases and J lost 5 bases. The CDR3 is made up of 15 amino acids. The CDR3 bases are TGTGCCAGCAGCCAGCAGGGGGAAATAATCGACGAGCAGTACTTC. This translates into CASSQQGEIIDEQYF.

The chain carries TRBV7-2 and TRBJ1-1; no definite D call. Germline assignment: CDR1 SGHTA and CDR2 FQGNSA. The CDR3 loop spans 14 amino acids. Trimming left V 5 bases short and J 2 bases short, with 12 bases between. CDR3 sequence: CASSQPTPNTEAFF. As DNA, the CDR3 is TGTGCCAGCAGCCAACCGACACCTAACACTGAAGCTTTCTTT.

This clonotype appeared once. This rearrangement joins TRBV12-3 or TRBV12-4 to TRBJ1-1; D may be TRBD1 (6 bases). The CDR3 is 16 residues long. The germline V and J ends were trimmed by 6 bases and 2 bases, with 19 bases remaining between them. CDR3 amino acids: CASRYSSDRNNTEAFF. As DNA, the CDR3 is TGTGCCAGCAGGTACTCCTCGGACAGAAACAACACTGAAGCTTTCTTT.

The genes are TRBV7-2 and TRBJ2-7; 7 bases agree with TRBD2. J gave up 1 base and V 2 bases, and 5 bases lay outside the gene matches. CDR1 and CDR2 from the germline V gene are SGHTA and FQGNSA. The CDR3 runs to 15 residues. The CDR3 bases are TGTGCCAGCAGCTTACTAGCGGTGCCTTCCTACGAGCAGTACTTC. It translates to CASSLLAVPSYEQYF.

In its sample, this clonotype was seen a few times. The rearrangement joins TRBV11-2 to TRBJ2-2; no definite D call. Germline V gene sequence: CDR1 SGHAT, CDR2 FQNNGV. The CDR3 loop spans 16 amino acids. The V end was cut by 2 bases, the J end by 1 base, with 11 bases between. CDR3 DNA: TGTGCCAGCAGCTTACTGATATTAGAGAACACCGGGGAGCTGTTTTTT. Translated: CASSLLILENTGELFF.